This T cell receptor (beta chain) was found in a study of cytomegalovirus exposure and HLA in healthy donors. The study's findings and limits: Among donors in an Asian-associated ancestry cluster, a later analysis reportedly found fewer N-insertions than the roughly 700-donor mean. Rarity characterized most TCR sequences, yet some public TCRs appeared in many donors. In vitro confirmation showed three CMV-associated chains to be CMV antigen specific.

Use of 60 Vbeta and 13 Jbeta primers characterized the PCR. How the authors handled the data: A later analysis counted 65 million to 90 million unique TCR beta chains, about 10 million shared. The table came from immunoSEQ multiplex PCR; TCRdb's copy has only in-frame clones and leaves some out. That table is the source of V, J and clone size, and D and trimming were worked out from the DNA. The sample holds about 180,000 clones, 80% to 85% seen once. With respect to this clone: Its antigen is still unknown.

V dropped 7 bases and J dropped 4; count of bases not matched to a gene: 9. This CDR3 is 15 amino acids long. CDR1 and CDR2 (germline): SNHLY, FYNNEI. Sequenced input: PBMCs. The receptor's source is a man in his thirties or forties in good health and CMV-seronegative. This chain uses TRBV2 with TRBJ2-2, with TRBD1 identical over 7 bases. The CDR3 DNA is TGTGCCAGCAACCGACAGGGAAGCGGCACCGGGGAGCTGTTTTTT. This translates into CASNRQGSGTGELFF.